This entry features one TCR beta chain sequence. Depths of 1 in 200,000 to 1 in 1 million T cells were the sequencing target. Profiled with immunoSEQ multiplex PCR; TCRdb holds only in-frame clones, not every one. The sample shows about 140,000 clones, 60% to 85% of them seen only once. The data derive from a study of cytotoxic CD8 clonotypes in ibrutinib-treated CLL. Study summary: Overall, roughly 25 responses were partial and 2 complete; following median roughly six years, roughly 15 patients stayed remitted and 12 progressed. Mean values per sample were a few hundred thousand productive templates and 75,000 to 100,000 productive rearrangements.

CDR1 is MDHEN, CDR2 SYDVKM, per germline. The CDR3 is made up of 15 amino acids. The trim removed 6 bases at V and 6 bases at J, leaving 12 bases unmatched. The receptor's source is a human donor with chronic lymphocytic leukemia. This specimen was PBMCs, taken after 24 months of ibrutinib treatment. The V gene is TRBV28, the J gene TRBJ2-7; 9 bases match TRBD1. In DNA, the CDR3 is TGTGCCAGCAGCCCTAGGGACAGGGATTCGGGCGAGCAGTACTTC. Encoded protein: CASSPRDRDSGEQYF.